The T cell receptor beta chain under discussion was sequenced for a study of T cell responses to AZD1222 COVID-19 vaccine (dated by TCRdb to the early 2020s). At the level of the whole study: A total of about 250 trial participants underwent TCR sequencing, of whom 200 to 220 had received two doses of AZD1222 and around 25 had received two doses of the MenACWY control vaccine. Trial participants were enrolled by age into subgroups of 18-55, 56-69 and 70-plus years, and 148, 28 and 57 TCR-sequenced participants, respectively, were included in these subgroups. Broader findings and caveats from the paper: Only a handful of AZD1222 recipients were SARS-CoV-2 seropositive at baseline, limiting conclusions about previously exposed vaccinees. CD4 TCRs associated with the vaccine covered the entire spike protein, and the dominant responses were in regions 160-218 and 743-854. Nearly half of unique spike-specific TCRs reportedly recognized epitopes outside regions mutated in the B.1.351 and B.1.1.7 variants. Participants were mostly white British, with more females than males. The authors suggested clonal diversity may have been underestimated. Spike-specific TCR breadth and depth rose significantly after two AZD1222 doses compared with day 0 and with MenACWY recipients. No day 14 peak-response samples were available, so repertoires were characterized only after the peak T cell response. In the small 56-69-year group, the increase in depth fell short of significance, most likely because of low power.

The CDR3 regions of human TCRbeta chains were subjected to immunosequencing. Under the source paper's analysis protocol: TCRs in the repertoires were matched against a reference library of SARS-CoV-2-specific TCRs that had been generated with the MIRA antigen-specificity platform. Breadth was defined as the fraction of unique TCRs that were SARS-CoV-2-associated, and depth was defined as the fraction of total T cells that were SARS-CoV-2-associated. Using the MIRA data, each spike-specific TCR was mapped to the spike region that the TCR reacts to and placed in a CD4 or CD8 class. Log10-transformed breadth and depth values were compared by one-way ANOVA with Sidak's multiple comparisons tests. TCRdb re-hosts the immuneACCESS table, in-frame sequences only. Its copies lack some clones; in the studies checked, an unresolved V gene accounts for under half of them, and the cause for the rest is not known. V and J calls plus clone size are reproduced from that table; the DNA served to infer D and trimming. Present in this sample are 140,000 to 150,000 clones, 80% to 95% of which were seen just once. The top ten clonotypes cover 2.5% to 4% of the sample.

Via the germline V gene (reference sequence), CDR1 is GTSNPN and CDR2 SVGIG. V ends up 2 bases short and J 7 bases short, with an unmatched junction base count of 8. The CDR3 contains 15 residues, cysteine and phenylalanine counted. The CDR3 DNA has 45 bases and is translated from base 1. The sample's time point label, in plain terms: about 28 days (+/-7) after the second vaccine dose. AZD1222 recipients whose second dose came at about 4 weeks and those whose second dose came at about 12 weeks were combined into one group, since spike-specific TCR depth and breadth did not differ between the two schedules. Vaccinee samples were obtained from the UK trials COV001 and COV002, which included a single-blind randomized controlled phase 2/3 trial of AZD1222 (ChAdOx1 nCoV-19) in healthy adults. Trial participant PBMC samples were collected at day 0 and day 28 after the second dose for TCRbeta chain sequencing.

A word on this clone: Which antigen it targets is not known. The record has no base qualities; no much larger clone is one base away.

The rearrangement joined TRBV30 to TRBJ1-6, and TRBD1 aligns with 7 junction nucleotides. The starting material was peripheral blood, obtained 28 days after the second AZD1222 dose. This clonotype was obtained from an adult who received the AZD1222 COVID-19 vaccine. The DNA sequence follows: TGTGCCTGGAGTTCTTCGGGACAGTTGAATTCACCCCTCCACTTT. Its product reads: CAWSSSGQLNSPLHF.